The 19 T cell receptor beta chains given below trace back to one sample, sequenced in a study of spatial heterogeneity in lung cancer (dated by TCRdb to between 2018 and 2021). Libraries came from 5' RACE. Instrument on record: NextSeq 500. In-frame beta chains were kept once TCRdb had trimmed the public reads at Q25 with fastp and called clones with MiXCR. Identical CDR3 protein sequences are pooled into one entry, listed with their most common genes and DNA. In all, the sample holds about 870 distinct CDR3 sequences, and roughly 35% of those were seen once. The top ten hold 12% of the sample. The time point label of this sample denotes: sample taken at primary tumor resection. Sequenced material: normal lung tissue next to the tumor, taken at surgery. All receptors come from a male donor with early-stage non-small cell lung cancer.

By its share, this clonotype is large. The chain joins TRBV29-1 to TRBJ2-5; TRBD1 aligns across 7 bases. Trimming cost V 7 bases and J 8 bases; bases outside gene matches: 7. Germline V gene sequence: CDR1 SQVTM, CDR2 ANQGSEA. There are 11 residues in the CDR3. CDR3 sequence reads: CSAQTGETQYF. The CDR3 nucleotides are TGCAGCGCACAAACAGGGGAAACCCAGTACTTC.

J is TRBJ2-1 and V is TRBV19, with D possibly TRBD2 on 7 matching bases. Germline CDR1 LNHDA, CDR2 SQIVND (reference sequence). Trimming left V 7 bases short and J 7 bases short, with 17 bases between. CDR3 length: 14 amino acids. The CDR3 sequence: CASNLGGVGNEQFF. Here the CDR3 DNA reads TGTGCCAGTAACCTAGGGGGGGTAGGGAATGAGCAGTTCTTC.

By its share, this clonotype is medium-sized. V and J are TRBV19 and TRBJ2-6; D possibly uses TRBD1 or TRBD2 (6 bases each). Trimming took 6 bases from V and 1 from J, leaving 10 bases between them. The length of the CDR3 is 15 residues. Germline values: CDR1 LNHDA, CDR2 SQIVND (reference sequence). The CDR3 DNA sequence: TGTGCCAGTAGATCGGGGGCATCTGGGGCCAACGTCCTGACTTTC. It encodes CASRSGASGANVLTF.

In its sample, this clonotype ranks as large. The chain is built from TRBV30 and TRBJ2-2; D is undetermined. Per the germline V gene, CDR1 is GTSNPN and CDR2 is SVGIG (reference sequence). The CDR3 loop spans 13 amino acids. CDR3 residues: CVNSRADTGELFF. CDR3 coding DNA: TGTGTCAACTCTAGGGCGGACACCGGGGAGCTGTTTTTT.

Within the sample, this clonotype is large. This chain joins TRBV2 and TRBJ1-5, with D tentatively TRBD1 (5 bases). Germline values: CDR1 SNHLY, CDR2 FYNNEI. The CDR3 spans 13 residues. Trimming left V 4 bases short and J 4 bases short, with 8 bases between. The CDR3 DNA is TGTGCCAGCAGTGTACAGGATAATCAGCCCCAGCATTTT. This codes for CASSVQDNQPQHF.

This clonotype was counted between two and nine times. The chain links TRBV6-5 to TRBJ2-3; no clear D. Germline V gene sequence: CDR1 MNHEY, CDR2 SVGAGI. The CDR3 has 15 residues. Trimming removed 2 bases from V and 3 bases from J, with 12 bases in between. The CDR3 DNA reads as TGTGCCAGCAGTTACCGCCCTGAGAGAACAGATACGCAGTATTTT. The encoded protein is CASSYRPERTDTQYF.

This clonotype is large in the sample. The rearrangement joins TRBV19 to TRBJ1-4; D unclear. The CDR3 contains 13 residues. The germline gives CDR1 LNHDA, CDR2 SQIVND (reference sequence). Trimming shortened V by 4 bases and J by 7 bases, and 10 bases separated the two germline ends. CDR3 coding DNA: TGTGCCAGTAGTACGGTCTCGGGTGAAAAACTGTTTTTT. It specifies CASSTVSGEKLFF.

By frequency in the sample, this clonotype is medium-sized. V usage is TRBV9 and J usage is TRBJ2-3; D not certain. Germline V gene lookup returns CDR1 SGDLS and CDR2 YYNGEE. The CDR3 has 15 amino acids. Trimming shortened V by 0 bases and J by 0 bases, and 8 bases separated the two germline ends. The CDR3 DNA follows: TGTGCCAGCAGCGTAGAGCCGGCTAGCACAGATACGCAGTATTTT. It specifies CASSVEPASTDTQYF.

This clonotype rates as large. The chain has TRBV2 and TRBJ2-5; 9 nucleotides align to TRBD1. The CDR3 covers 15 residues. Germline values: CDR1 SNHLY, CDR2 FYNNEI. The V segment lost 4 bases and the J segment 1 base; nucleotides outside the gene matches: 4. CDR3 region: CASSASGQGQETQYF. CDR3 coding DNA: TGTGCCAGCAGTGCTTCGGGACAGGGCCAAGAGACCCAGTACTTC.

The V and J genes are TRBV3-1 and TRBJ2-5, with 10 bases matching TRBD2. V lost 0 bases to trimming and J lost 3 bases; unmatched junction nucleotides: 7. Looked up from germline, CDR1 is LGHDT and CDR2 is YNNKEL (reference sequence). CDR3 length: 17 residues. The CDR3 sequence is CASSQDRSGRTKETQYF. In nucleotides, the CDR3 is TGTGCCAGCAGCCAAGATCGTAGCGGGAGGACTAAAGAGACCCAGTACTTC.

This clonotype was seen only a few times. V usage is TRBV21-1 and J usage is TRBJ2-1. TRBV21-1 corresponds to a pseudogene. The CDR3 is 15 residues long. The CDR3 DNA sequence: TGTGCCAGCAAGGACGCCGCGGTCGGGTTGTATGAGCAGTTCTTC. It is translated as CASKDAAVGLYEQFF.

In its sample, this clonotype is large. Germline and junction disagree at one end, which may indicate a read error. CDR3: CASSRTSGSEETQYF. The CDR3 DNA sequence: TGTGCTAGCAGCCGGACTAGCGGGAGCGAGGAGACCCAGTACTTC. The chain uses TRBV7-7 and TRBJ2-5; TRBD2 matches at 13 bases. The CDR3 length is 15 residues. Germline CDR1 reads SSHAT; CDR2 reads FNYEAQ (reference sequence).

This rearrangement joins TRBV6-1 to TRBJ2-7, with 11 bases that match TRBD2. V was pared by 4 bases and J by 4 bases, with 3 bases of the junction left unmatched. The CDR3 extends over 14 amino acids. From germline, CDR1 is MNHNS and CDR2 SASEGT. The CDR3 region has the DNA TGTGCCAGCAGTGCAACTAGCGGGAGTTACGAGCAGTACTTC. This encodes CASSATSGSYEQYF.

The CDR3 spells CASSFWTGAHNEQFF. DNA for the CDR3: TGTGCCAGCAGCTTTTGGACAGGGGCCCACAATGAGCAGTTCTTC. The gene calls are TRBV7-9 and TRBJ2-1; 9 bases match TRBD1. Germline V gene sequence: CDR1 SEHNR, CDR2 FQNEAQ (reference sequence). The V segment lost 3 bases and the J segment 5 bases; nucleotides outside the gene matches: 5. This CDR3 has 15 residues. Together with reference TRBV7-9 and TRBJ2-1, the CDR3 gives the full variable domain: DTGVSQNPRHKITKRGQNVTFRCDPISEHNRLYWYRQTLGQGPEFLTYFQNEAQLEKSRLLSDRFSAERPKGSFSTLEIQRTEQGDSAMYLCASSFWTGAHNEQFFGPGTRLTVL.

This clonotype is large (0.1 to 1%) by share. The rearrangement uses TRBV6-5 and TRBJ2-3; possibly TRBD2 for D (7 bases). Trimming took 8 bases from V and 7 from J, leaving 10 bases between them. The CDR3 sequence is 11 residues long. CDR1 is MNHEY and CDR2 is SVGAGI in the germline V gene. CDR3 in DNA: TGTGCCAGCGGGAGGGGGTATACGCAGTATTTT. It codes for CASGRGYTQYF.

V usage is TRBV29-1 and J usage is TRBJ2-5; 7 bases are shared with TRBD2. This CDR3 contains 13 residues. CDR1 SQVTM and CDR2 ANQGSEA come from the germline V gene. V was pared by 5 bases and J by 4 bases, with 7 bases of the junction left unmatched. CDR3 sequence reads: CSVRVGGSETQYF. In nucleotides, the CDR3 is TGCAGCGTTCGCGTCGGGGGGTCAGAGACCCAGTACTTC.

The V call is TRBV20-1, the J call TRBJ2-7, with TRBD2 matching over 11 bases. In germline, CDR1 is DFQATT, CDR2 SNEGSKA (reference sequence). The junction had 10 bases not matched to a gene; V was cut back by 2 bases and J by 7 bases. The CDR3 totals 15 residues. The CDR3 is CSARSGSGRVHEQYF. DNA of the CDR3: TGCAGTGCTAGATCCGGTAGCGGGAGGGTACATGAGCAGTACTTC.

This clonotype is medium-sized by share. J is TRBJ2-3 and V is TRBV5-1; D unclear. With 8 bases removed from V and 2 bases from J, the gap between germline ends came to 15 bases. The CDR3 covers 14 residues. Germline loops: CDR1 SGHRS, CDR2 YFSETQ. For the CDR3, the DNA is TGCGCCAGTGCCTACGGCCAAACCACAGATACGCAGTATTTT. Encoded protein: CASAYGQTTDTQYF.

This clonotype is large by share. The rearrangement links TRBV20-1 to TRBJ1-4; 7 nucleotides align to TRBD1. This CDR3 region has 16 residues. V trimming: 3 bases; J trimming: 0 bases; junction bases outside the gene matches: 7. The V gene's germline CDR1 is DFQATT and CDR2 SNEGSKA (reference sequence). The CDR3 DNA sequence: TGCAGTGCTAGCGGATCCACAGGGGCAACTAATGAAAAACTGTTTTTT. Residues: CSASGSTGATNEKLFF.